This T cell receptor (beta chain) derives from a study of cytomegalovirus exposure and HLA in healthy donors. The germline gives CDR1 MDHEN, CDR2 SYDVKM. Trimming cost V 3 bases and J 6 bases; bases outside gene matches: 4. CDR3 size: 14 residues. As to this clone: Its antigen is not identified.

60 Vbeta and 13 Jbeta primers were used in PCR. The repertoire was sequenced with immunoSEQ multiplex PCR; TCRdb's copy has only in-frame clones and lacks some. The sample has 100,000 to 150,000 clones, around 72% seen once. Whole-study findings and limits: The authors reported that TCR beta sequences could predict HLA-A and HLA-B alleles. These predictions were accurate for most subjects in the first cohort. Analyses of presence/absence relied on an assumption of roughly uniform sequencing depth across donors. In a later analysis, 16,951 TCR beta sequences were associated with HLA alleles at 0.05 false discovery rate.

Material for sequencing was PBMCs. This TCR came from a human donor in good health. This chain connects TRBV28 to TRBJ1-4, with 7 nucleotides matching TRBD1. The CDR3 DNA sequence: TGTGCCAGCAGTTTCCAGGGGGGATATGAAAAACTGTTTTTT. Translated: CASSFQGGYEKLFF.